This is a list of T cell receptor beta chains from one sample in a study of early T cells in non-severe SARS-CoV-2 infection. One entry per CDR3 protein, called by TCRdb with MiXCR from the 5' RACE reads. The sample carries tens of thousands of distinct CDR3 sequences, more than 9% recorded once. The sequenced material came from whole blood. These receptors were taken from an adult who was a healthcare worker with PCR-confirmed SARS-CoV-2 infection or an uninfected control (not recorded which). Both conserved end residues are trimmed from each CDR3.

TRBV29-1	TRBJ2-1	SVEGRERNYNEQF
TRBV12-3/TRBV12-4	TRBJ2-7	ASSLTRGEQY
TRBV5-1	TRBJ2-2	ASSLLGIANTGELF
TRBV10-3	TRBJ2-1	AISLAERLGEQF
TRBV28	TRBJ2-1	ASSLSDYNEQF
TRBV25-1	TRBJ2-2	ASSEAQGETGELF
TRBV27	TRBJ2-7	ASSEGAVTYEQY
TRBV5-4	TRBJ2-7	ASSLDPGYEQY
TRBV3-1	TRBJ2-1	ASSLTGTGFNEQF
TRBV5-4	TRBJ2-7	ASSRTSATYEQY
TRBV20-1	TRBJ2-7	SASSGVEQY
TRBV6-2/TRBV6-3	TRBJ2-1	ASSSGQGVGDEQF
TRBV12-3/TRBV12-4	TRBJ1-2	ASSFKGWTDGYT
TRBV7-8	TRBJ2-3	ASSPRQGIFSTDTQY
TRBV3-1	TRBJ2-7	ASSQDPSGSVY
TRBV14	TRBJ2-7	ASSQDLSPGYSYEQY